The rows below give T cell receptor beta chains drawn from one sample of a study of blood T cells in healthy people across ages. TCRdb re-analysed the 5' RACE reads in MiXCR, keeping a single row per CDR3 protein. The table lists 1.5 million to 2 million distinct CDR3 sequences, around half of them singletons. The sample comprised blood. Every receptor here comes from a woman aged 40 to 50 in good health. Each CDR3 is given with its conserved first and last residue. The D gene is left open where the match is weak. Size is omitted from some rows. Given values are once, few, many or a class for expanded clones.

v_gene: TRBV28
d_gene: TRBD2
j_gene: TRBJ2-3
len: 12
abundance: .
CDR3aa: CASRGEGDTQYF
CDR3nt: TGTGCCAGCAGGGGGGAGGGAGATACGCAGTATTTT

v_gene: TRBV27
d_gene: TRBD2
j_gene: TRBJ2-3
len: 16
abundance: .
CDR3aa: CASRGKGLAGTDTQYF
CDR3nt: TGTGCCAGCAGGGGTAAAGGACTAGCGGGGACGGATACGCAGTATTTT

v_gene: TRBV27
d_gene: TRBD2
j_gene: TRBJ2-7
len: 18
abundance: .
CDR3aa: CASSFYPAQPGLSYEQYF
CDR3nt: TGTGCCAGCAGTTTCTATCCGGCCCAACCGGGACTATCCTACGAGCAGTACTTC

v_gene: TRBV5-1
d_gene: TRBD2
j_gene: TRBJ2-7
len: 15
abundance: .
CDR3aa: CASSLTSGRSYEQYF
CDR3nt: TGCGCCAGCAGCTTGACTAGCGGGCGATCCTACGAGCAGTACTTC

v_gene: TRBV12-3/TRBV12-4
d_gene: TRBD2
j_gene: TRBJ2-1
len: 15
abundance: .
CDR3aa: CASSLSLAGSGEQFF
CDR3nt: TGTGCCAGCAGTTTGAGTCTAGCGGGGAGTGGTGAGCAGTTCTTC

v_gene: TRBV6-5
d_gene: .
j_gene: TRBJ1-2
len: 13
abundance: .
CDR3aa: CASSAEGYYGYTF
CDR3nt: TGTGCCAGCAGTGCGGAGGGCTACTATGGCTACACCTTC

v_gene: TRBV7-9
d_gene: .
j_gene: TRBJ2-1
len: 12
abundance: few
CDR3aa: CASSLDYGEQFF
CDR3nt: TGTGCCAGCAGCTTAGATTACGGGGAGCAGTTCTTC

v_gene: TRBV4-2
d_gene: .
j_gene: TRBJ2-5
len: 15
abundance: .
CDR3aa: CASSPAAANQEAQYF
CDR3nt: TGTGCCAGCAGCCCGGCGGCAGCGAATCAAGAGGCCCAGTACTTC

v_gene: TRBV3-1
d_gene: TRBD2
j_gene: TRBJ2-5
len: 14
abundance: few
CDR3aa: CASSHQGLAETQYF
CDR3nt: TGTGCCAGCAGCCACCAGGGACTAGCGGAGACCCAGTACTTC

v_gene: TRBV6-5
d_gene: .
j_gene: TRBJ1-1
len: 14
abundance: .
CDR3aa: CASSYDRGLTEAFF
CDR3nt: TGTGCCAGCAGTTACGATCGGGGATTAACTGAAGCTTTCTTT

v_gene: TRBV9
d_gene: TRBD2
j_gene: TRBJ2-1
len: 15
abundance: .
CDR3aa: CASSRGVPSYNEQFF
CDR3nt: TGTGCCAGCAGCCGGGGGGTACCTTCCTACAATGAGCAGTTCTTC

v_gene: TRBV29-1
d_gene: .
j_gene: TRBJ1-6
len: 12
abundance: .
CDR3aa: CSVEDGACTLHF
CDR3nt: TGCAGCGTTGAAGATGGTGCCTGTACCCTCCACTTT

v_gene: TRBV5-4
d_gene: .
j_gene: TRBJ2-3
len: 18
abundance: .
CDR3aa: CASSLPTSGVGRTDTQYF
CDR3nt: TGTGCCAGCAGCTTGCCTACTTCGGGGGTAGGTAGGACAGATACGCAGTATTTT

v_gene: TRBV6-5
d_gene: .
j_gene: TRBJ2-7
len: 15
abundance: .
CDR3aa: CASSYSGQGATEQYF
CDR3nt: TGTGCCAGCAGTTACTCGGGACAAGGGGCCACCGAGCAGTACTTC

v_gene: TRBV12-3/TRBV12-4
d_gene: TRBD2
j_gene: TRBJ2-7
len: 14
abundance: .
CDR3aa: CASSSSGGFSEQYF
CDR3nt: TGTGCCAGCAGCTCTAGCGGGGGGTTTTCCGAGCAGTACTTC